The entry below describes one T cell receptor beta chain. This specimen belongs to a study of Ad26.COV2.S vaccination and SARS-CoV-2 variants. Study-wide context: Among those in the COV1001 Ad26.COV2.S trial arm was the donor. Recipients of Ad26.COV2.S got it intramuscularly, once or twice 56 days apart.

Profiling relied on immunoSEQ multiplex PCR, and the TCRdb table lists in-frame clones only, not all of them. The table has some 250,000 clones, around 87% seen once. Regarding treatment: 15 to 20 received Ad26.COV2.S at low or high dose, single or two shots; about 5 received placebo; per-sample allocation not given. The samples date from day 63 after the first vaccine or placebo injection. Within Boston, the person who donated was an adult of 18-55 years. The material was peripheral blood, obtained in a trial of Ad26.COV2.S vaccine versus placebo. The source of this sequence is a person between 18 and 65 years old who received the Ad26.COV2.S COVID-19 vaccine or a placebo.

CDR3 in DNA: TGTGCCAGCAGTTCTCGACAGGGTGGGGAGACTGAAGCTTTCTTT. Encoded protein: CASSSRQGGETEAFF. V and J are TRBV28 and TRBJ1-1, with 7 bases aligning to TRBD1. The germline V gene encodes CDR1 MDHEN and CDR2 SYDVKM. This CDR3 has 15 residues. V was clipped by 4 bases and J by 5 bases; unmatched bases: 10.